A single sample gave rise to the 29 T cell receptor beta chains below, sequenced in a study of human T cells and chemical hapten exposure. Each CDR3 protein is one row after TCRdb ran MiXCR on the RACE reads. The sample has 45,000 to 70,000 distinct CDR3 sequences, 9.3% seen once. Sample time point: patch test 1, 2 weeks after DPC sensitization. Noted treatment: therapeutic diphenylcyclopropenone sensitization with weekly scalp DPC. Sequenced material: whole blood, taken in connection with sensitization to the hapten diphenylcyclopropenone (DPC). These receptors were obtained from a woman in her 40s with alopecia areata. Some clones in this sample may be carry-over from other donors' samples.

This clonotype occurred many times. This sequence joins TRBV5-4 and TRBJ2-5, with 11 bases fitting TRBD2. V dropped 4 bases and J dropped 3; count of bases not matched to a gene: 2. The germline V gene has CDR1 SGHNT and CDR2 YYREEE (reference sequence). There are 14 residues in the CDR3. The CDR3 DNA reads TGTGCCAGCAGCCCGGGACTAGCGGAAGAGACCCAGTACTTC. Translation: CASSPGLAEETQYF.

In this sample, this clonotype turned up many times. The chain has TRBV15 and TRBJ2-1; 13 bases line up with TRBD2. The ends lost 2 bases at V and 8 bases at J; junction bases unmatched: 3. Germline CDR1 and CDR2: LNHNV and YYDKDF (reference sequence). The CDR3 covers 15 residues. The CDR3 DNA is TGTGCCACCAGCAGATTACTAGCGGGGGGGGATGAGCAGTTCTTC. Translating it yields CATSRLLAGGDEQFF.

This clonotype has a count of ten or more. The rearrangement links TRBV4-1 to TRBJ2-1, with unresolved D. V lost 1 base and J 6 bases, leaving 4 bases between the germline ends. Germline CDR1 is MGHRA and CDR2 is YSYEKL. The CDR3 runs to 12 residues. In DNA form, the CDR3 reads TGCGCCAGCAGCCAAGGGCGCAATGAGCAGTTCTTC. Protein: CASSQGRNEQFF.

The rearrangement joins TRBV6-5 to TRBJ2-5; D may be TRBD2 (6 bases). Between the trimmed V and J ends, which lost 4 bases and 5 bases, there was a span of 11 bases. This CDR3 has 13 residues. Germline V gene data show CDR1 as MNHEY and CDR2 as SVGAGI. This CDR3 is CASSSRAGETQYF. As DNA, the CDR3 is TGTGCCAGCAGTTCCAGGGCGGGGGAGACCCAGTACTTC.

Only a few counts were recorded for this clonotype. The rearrangement links TRBV7-9 to TRBJ1-5; D is uncertain. CDR1 and CDR2 (germline): SEHNR, FQNEAQ (reference sequence). The V end was cut by 6 bases, the J end by 3 bases, with 12 bases between. This CDR3 is 14 amino acids long. As DNA, the CDR3 is TGTGCCAGCAGTTACGGTTCTCCCAATCAGCCCCAGCATTTT. Amino acids: CASSYGSPNQPQHF.

This clonotype was counted at least ten times. The chain links TRBV9 to TRBJ2-2, with D unclear. This CDR3 region has 14 residues. The germline V gene encodes CDR1 SGDLS and CDR2 YYNGEE. V dropped 0 bases and J dropped 7 bases, with 10 bases sitting between them. The CDR3 loop reads CASSVVEDHGELFF. The CDR3 DNA follows: TGTGCCAGCAGCGTAGTAGAAGACCACGGGGAGCTGTTTTTT.

This clonotype was picked up many times. The rearrangement links TRBV20-1 to TRBJ2-3, with TRBD2 matching over 9 bases. The CDR3 loop spans 14 amino acids. Germline CDR1 reads DFQATT; CDR2 reads SNEGSKA (reference sequence). The trim removed 1 base at V and 2 bases at J, leaving 1 base unmatched. CDR3 protein: CSARVAGVTDTQYF. For the CDR3, the DNA is TGCAGTGCTAGAGTAGCGGGGGTCACAGATACGCAGTATTTT.

This clonotype showed up many times. This chain connects TRBV7-8 to TRBJ1-2; D uncertain. CDR1 and CDR2 (germline): SGHVS, FQNEAQ. This CDR3 has 12 residues. V was trimmed by 5 bases and J by 6 bases, leaving 10 bases between them. CDR3 sequence reads: CASSTSYDGYTF. CDR3 coding DNA: TGTGCCAGCAGCACCTCTTACGATGGCTACACCTTC.

The chain combines TRBV6-6 with TRBJ1-1, with D possibly being TRBD1 (5 bases). Looked up from germline, CDR1 is MNHNY and CDR2 is SVGAGI (reference sequence). The V gene lost 2 bases and the J gene lost 10 bases, with 14 bases spanning the gap. The CDR3 has 13 amino acids. The CDR3: CASSYLGTFRAFF. The DNA for the CDR3 is TGTGCCAGCAGTTACCTAGGGACCTTTAGAGCTTTCTTT.

Only a few counts were recorded for this clonotype. The V call is TRBV7-2, the J call TRBJ1-5; D unresolved. The CDR3 runs 16 residues. Germline-derived CDR1 and CDR2 are SGHTA and FQGNSA. V lost 4 bases and J 2 bases, leaving 15 bases between the germline ends. The CDR3 region has the DNA TGTGCCAGCAGCTCGGACCCCTCAAGTGGCAATCAGCCCCAGCATTTT. It is translated as CASSSDPSSGNQPQHF.

Ten or more counts support this clonotype. This chain links TRBV7-9 with TRBJ1-1; no clear D gene. Germline CDR1 SEHNR, CDR2 FQNEAQ (reference sequence). Trimming stripped 5 bases from V and 5 bases from J, with 15 bases between. The CDR3 runs to 14 residues. CDR3 sequence: CASSPIGPVTEAFF. Written as DNA, the CDR3 is TGTGCCAGCAGCCCCATAGGTCCAGTAACTGAAGCTTTCTTT.

This clonotype was seen repeatedly, ten times or more. CDR3 in amino acids: CASSLDTSGAKNIQYF. Written as DNA, the CDR3 is TGTGCCAGCAGCTTAGATACTAGCGGAGCCAAAAACATTCAGTACTTC. The chain combines TRBV7-9 with TRBJ2-4; 8 positions match TRBD2. This CDR3 has 16 residues. Germline lookup yields CDR1 SEHNR and CDR2 FQNEAQ (reference sequence). The J segment lost 0 bases and the V segment lost 1 base, leaving 2 bases of the junction unmatched.

This clonotype was observed a single time. The chain uses TRBV27 and TRBJ2-5; a weak D match, TRBD1 (5 bases). The length of the CDR3 is 14 residues. Deletions cut 5 bases from V and 1 base from J, with 11 bases between. Germline CDR1 and CDR2: MNHEY and SMNVEV (reference sequence). Here the CDR3 DNA reads TGTGCCAGCAGTGGCAGGGTTGCCCAAGAGACCCAGTACTTC. It translates to CASSGRVAQETQYF.

A few counts support this clonotype. CDR3 sequence (DNA): TGTGCCAGCACATTTAGCGGGGCGGGTGAGCAGTACTTC. Its translation is CASTFSGAGEQYF. The rearrangement links TRBV11-2 to TRBJ2-7, with 8 bases aligning to TRBD2. The CDR3 extends over 13 amino acids. Germline V lookup: CDR1 SGHAT, CDR2 FQNNGV. J was trimmed by 7 bases and V by 7 bases; bases with no gene match: 9. Combining the CDR3 with reference TRBV11-2 and TRBJ2-7 gives the whole variable domain EAGVAQSPRYKIIEKRQSVAFWCNPISGHATLYWYQQILGQGPKLLIQFQNNGVVDDSQLPKDRFSAERLKGVDSTLKIQPAKLEDSAVYLCASTFSGAGEQYFGPGTRLTVT.

At least ten counts were recorded for this clonotype. The chain joins TRBV12-3 or TRBV12-4 to TRBJ1-1, with D tentatively TRBD1 (6 bases). Trimming removed 4 bases at V and 4 bases at J, with 10 bases between. This CDR3 contains 13 residues. The CDR3 spells CASSYREITEAFF. The CDR3 region has the DNA TGTGCCAGCAGTTACAGGGAGATCACTGAAGCTTTCTTT.

This clonotype was picked up many times. V gene TRBV7-6 combines with J gene TRBJ2-3; either TRBD1 or TRBD2 may fit D (5 bases each). V gave up 5 bases and J gave up 1 base, with 22 bases separating them. Looked up from germline, CDR1 is SGHVS and CDR2 is FNYEAQ. CDR3 size: 18 residues. The CDR3 spells CASSLTSPGTMGTDTQYF. For the CDR3, the DNA is TGTGCCAGCAGCCTGACCTCGCCTGGGACGATGGGCACAGATACGCAGTATTTT.

This clonotype was observed a few times. The gene calls are TRBV20-1 and TRBJ1-1; D remains ambiguous. Trimming stripped 1 base from V and 4 bases from J, with 10 bases between. CDR1 is DFQATT and CDR2 is SNEGSKA in the germline V gene (reference sequence). There are 13 residues in the CDR3. CDR3 sequence reads: CSARAIGVTEAFF. The CDR3 coding sequence is TGCAGTGCTAGAGCCATCGGGGTCACTGAAGCTTTCTTT.

The chain uses TRBV7-2 and TRBJ1-3, with 7 bases lining up with TRBD1. From germline, CDR1 is SGHTA and CDR2 FQGNSA. Trimming removed 8 bases from V and 2 bases from J; junction bases left unmatched: 6. CDR3 length: 14 amino acids. The CDR3 nucleotides are TGTGCCAGCGGACTGACAGGGCCTGGAAACACCATATATTTT. It codes for CASGLTGPGNTIYF.

Ten or more counts support this clonotype. This chain joins TRBV30 and TRBJ1-1; a possible D gene is TRBD1 (5 bases). This CDR3 is built from 14 residues. Trimming took off 0 bases at V and 5 bases at J, with 13 bases between the two ends. Germline assignment: CDR1 GTSNPN and CDR2 SVGIG (reference sequence). CDR3 loop: CAWSVRLGGTEAFF. The CDR3 DNA reads TGTGCCTGGAGTGTACGTCTCGGGGGGACTGAAGCTTTCTTT.

This clonotype has a handful of counts. The genes are TRBV6-5 and TRBJ2-7; perhaps D is TRBD1 or TRBD2 (7 bases each). The V gene lost 2 bases and the J gene lost 6 bases, with 14 bases spanning the gap. The CDR3 is 14 amino acids. Looked up from germline, CDR1 is MNHEY and CDR2 is SVGAGI. The CDR3 protein is CASSYVPGGAEQYF. DNA of the CDR3: TGTGCCAGCAGTTACGTGCCAGGGGGGGCCGAGCAGTACTTC.

This clonotype was recorded at least ten times. The chain has TRBV3-1 and TRBJ1-5; 10 nucleotides line up with TRBD1. The CDR3 is 15 amino acids. V shed 5 bases and J 3 bases; nucleotides not matched to a gene: 4. Germline CDR1 is LGHDT and CDR2 is YNNKEL (reference sequence). In DNA, the CDR3 is TGTGCCAGCAGCAGGGGACAGGGGAACAATCAGCCCCAGCATTTT. This translates into CASSRGQGNNQPQHF.

Ten or more counts support this clonotype. The J gene is TRBJ2-2, the V gene TRBV23-1, with D maybe TRBD1 (5 bases). TRBV23-1 is an open reading frame, and its role is uncertain. Between the trimmed V and J ends, which lost 8 bases and 1 base, there was a span of 17 bases. There are 16 residues in the CDR3. This chain's CDR3 is CASRPKGILNTGELFF. The CDR3 DNA reads as TGCGCCAGCCGCCCAAAGGGGATTCTGAACACCGGGGAGCTGTTTTTT.

This clonotype was recorded many times. The rearrangement links TRBV30 to TRBJ1-1, with 9 bases fitting TRBD1. Germline CDR1 reads GTSNPN; CDR2 reads SVGIG (reference sequence). The J segment lost 4 bases and the V segment lost 2 bases, leaving 17 bases of the junction unmatched. CDR3 length: 18 residues. CDR3 amino acids: CAWSPTPGQGRFGTEAFF. CDR3 sequence (DNA): TGTGCCTGGAGTCCTACCCCGGGACAGGGACGGTTTGGCACTGAAGCTTTCTTT.

The table lists this clonotype with many counts. CDR3: CASRKSGTSGQETQYF. Here the CDR3 DNA reads TGTGCCAGCAGGAAATCTGGGACTAGCGGCCAAGAGACCCAGTACTTC. This sequence joins TRBV12-3 or TRBV12-4 and TRBJ2-5, with 11 bases aligning to TRBD2. J lost 1 base, V lost 6 bases, and 7 bases had no gene match. The CDR3 runs 16 residues.

The V call is TRBV2, the J call TRBJ1-1, with D perhaps matching TRBD1 (5 bases). This CDR3 is 16 amino acids long. V lost 6 bases to trimming and J lost 7 bases, with 24 bases between them. Germline loops: CDR1 SNHLY, CDR2 FYNNEI. In nucleotides, the CDR3 is TGTGCCAGCAGCGCCGGGGCGGGGCAGGGTCAAGATGAAGCTTTCTTT. It codes for CASSAGAGQGQDEAFF.

In this sample, this clonotype turned up many times. The chain joins TRBV30 to TRBJ2-1, with 9 bases fitting TRBD2. Trimming at V came to 1 base and at J to 10 bases, leaving 8 bases not matched to a gene. The CDR3 is 14 amino acids. The germline V gene encodes CDR1 GTSNPN and CDR2 SVGIG (reference sequence). The CDR3 bases are TGTGCCTGGAGTGGCGGACTAGCGACGGGGGAGCAGTTCTTC. It yields the protein CAWSGGLATGEQFF.

V and J are TRBV9 and TRBJ2-2, with no clear D. Germline V gene data show CDR1 as SGDLS and CDR2 as YYNGEE. There are 13 residues in the CDR3. V gave up 3 bases and J gave up 4 bases, with 7 bases separating them. The CDR3 here is CASSASVTGELFF. The CDR3 DNA follows: TGTGCCAGCAGCGCCTCTGTCACCGGGGAGCTGTTTTTT.

This clonotype was recorded at least ten times. The CDR3 sequence: CSVEDTGRGSGANVLTF. CDR3 nucleotide sequence: TGCAGCGTTGAAGATACCGGCAGGGGTTCAGGGGCCAACGTCCTGACTTTC. This chain links TRBV29-1 with TRBJ2-6, with a weak D call TRBD1 (6 bases). This CDR3 region has 17 residues. The V and J ends lost 0 bases and 4 bases respectively, with 16 bases between them. Germline V lookup: CDR1 SQVTM, CDR2 ANQGSEA.

This clonotype appeared many times. The chain couples TRBV7-8 to TRBJ1-3, with D possibly being TRBD1 (6 bases). There are 16 residues in the CDR3. Germline-derived CDR1 and CDR2 are SGHVS and FQNEAQ. V was shortened by 2 bases and J by 1 base, with 12 bases between the two germline ends. In DNA, the CDR3 is TGTGCCAGCAGCTTATGGCGGGGGGCGTCTGGAAACACCATATATTTT. Encoded protein: CASSLWRGASGNTIYF. The full variable domain, in which reference TRBV7-8 and TRBJ1-3 provide the parts outside the CDR3, is GAGVSQSPRYKVAKRGQDVALRCDPISGHVSLFWYQQALGQGPEFLTYFQNEAQLDKSGLPSDRFFAERPEGSVSTLKIQRTQQEDSAVYLCASSLWRGASGNTIYFGEGSWLTVV.